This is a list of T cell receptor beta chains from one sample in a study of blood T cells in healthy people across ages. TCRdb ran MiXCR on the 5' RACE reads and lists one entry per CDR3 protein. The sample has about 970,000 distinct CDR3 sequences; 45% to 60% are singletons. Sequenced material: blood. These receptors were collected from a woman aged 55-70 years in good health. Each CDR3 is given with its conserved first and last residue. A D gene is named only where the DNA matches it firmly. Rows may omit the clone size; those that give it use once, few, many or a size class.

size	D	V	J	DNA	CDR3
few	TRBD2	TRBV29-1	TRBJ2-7	TGCAGCACACGCATAGCGGGGAGCTACGAGCAGTACTTC	CSTRIAGSYEQYF
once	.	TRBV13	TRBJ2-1	TGTGCCAGCAGCCCGGAGGGGGCCCTTTACAATGAGCAGTTCTTC	CASSPEGALYNEQFF
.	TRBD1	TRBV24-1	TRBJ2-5	TGTGCCACCAGCCGACAGGGGAAGTTAGGAGAGACCCAGTACTTC	CATSRQGKLGETQYF
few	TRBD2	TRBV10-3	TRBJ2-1	TGTGCCATCAGTGATCGGGGGGTCGTGACAAATGAGCAGTTCTTC	CAISDRGVVTNEQFF
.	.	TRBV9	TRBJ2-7	TGTGCCAGCAGTCGCGCAAGTGGGCGAGGGTACGAGCAGTACTTC	CASSRASGRGYEQYF
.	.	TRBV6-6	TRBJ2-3	TGTGCCAGCAGGTTAGACAGTACGTCAGATACGCAGTATTTT	CASRLDSTSDTQYF
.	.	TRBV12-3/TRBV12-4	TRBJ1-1	TGTGCCAGCAGTTTAAATAGGGTAGGGATCGCTGAAGCTTTCTTT	CASSLNRVGIAEAFF
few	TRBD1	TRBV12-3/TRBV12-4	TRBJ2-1	TGTGCCAGCAGCCCTCGGGGGACAGGGGAGTTTGGTGAGCAGTTCTTC	CASSPRGTGEFGEQFF
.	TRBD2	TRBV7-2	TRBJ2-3	TGTGCCAGCAGCTTTGGCGGGAGGGCTTTAGATACGCAGTATTTT	CASSFGGRALDTQYF
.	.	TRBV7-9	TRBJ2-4	TGTGCCAGCAGCTCTTGGACAGAGAAAAACATTCAGTACTTC	CASSSWTEKNIQYF
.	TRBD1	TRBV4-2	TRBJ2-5	TGTGCCAGCAGCGGAAGGGACAGGGATTATAGTGAGCAGTACTTC	CASSGRDRDYSEQYF
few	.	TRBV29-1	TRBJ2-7	TGCAGCGCCCTTGGGAGGGAGCAGTACTTC	CSALGREQYF
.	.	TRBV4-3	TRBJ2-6	TGCGCCAGCAGCCAAGAGTCCGGGACAGGGGCCAACGTCCTGACTTTC	CASSQESGTGANVLTF
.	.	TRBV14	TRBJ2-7	TGTGCCAGCAGCCCTCCCGGGAGAGTAGTATTATACGAGCAGTACTTC	CASSPPGRVVLYEQYF
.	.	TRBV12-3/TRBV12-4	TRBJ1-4	TGTGCCAGCAGCTCAGCGGAAAAACTGTTTTTT	CASSSAEKLFF
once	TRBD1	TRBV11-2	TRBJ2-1	TGTGCCAGCAGCCGGACAGGGAATCCCCCTAATGAGCAGTTCTTC	CASSRTGNPPNEQFF
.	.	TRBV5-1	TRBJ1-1	TGCGCCAGCAGCCAATCGACGGTTCTCCACACTGAAGCTTTCTTT	CASSQSTVLHTEAFF
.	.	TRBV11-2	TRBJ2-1	TGTGCCAGCAGCTTAGGGCACCTCAGCTCCTACAATGAGCAGTTCTTC	CASSLGHLSSYNEQFF
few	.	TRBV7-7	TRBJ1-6	TGTGCCAGCAGCTTAGATCACAATTCACCCCTCCACTTT	CASSLDHNSPLHF
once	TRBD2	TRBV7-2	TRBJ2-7	TGTGCCAGCAGCTTAGGGCCCACGGGGGGGCTTTGGACTAGCGGGAGTTACGAGCAGTACTTC	CASSLGPTGGLWTSGSYEQYF
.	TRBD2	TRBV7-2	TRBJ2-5	TGTGCCAGCAGTTCCGGGACTAGCGGGAGCTGGGGAGAGACCCAGTACTTC	CASSSGTSGSWGETQYF
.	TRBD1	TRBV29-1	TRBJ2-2	TGCAGCGTTGAAGAGCCCACAGGGGGATTAACCGGGGAGCTGTTTTTT	CSVEEPTGGLTGELFF
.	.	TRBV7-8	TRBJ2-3	TGTGCCAGCAGCTTTGGGGGACCGGCAGATACGCAGTATTTT	CASSFGGPADTQYF
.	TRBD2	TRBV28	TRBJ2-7	TGTGCCAGCAGTTGGACTAGCGGGAGGTGGGAGCAGTACTTC	CASSWTSGRWEQYF
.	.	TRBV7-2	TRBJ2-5	TGTGCCAGCAGCTTAGTTTCTTTTTCAGAGACCCAGTACTTC	CASSLVSFSETQYF
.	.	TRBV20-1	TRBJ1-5	TGCAGTGCTAGACAGGGCGTTTCAGGCAATCAGCCCCAGCATTTT	CSARQGVSGNQPQHF
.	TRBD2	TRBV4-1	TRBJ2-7	TGCGCCAGCAGCCAATTGGGGGGACTAGCACAATACGAGCAGTACTTC	CASSQLGGLAQYEQYF
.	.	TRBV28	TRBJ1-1	TGTGCCAGCAGTCTCCCCGGGACCAAGGCTTTCTTT	CASSLPGTKAFF
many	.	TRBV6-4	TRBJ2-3	TGTGCCAGCAGTGATCGTGGGACCGGTAGCACAGATACGCAGTATTTT	CASSDRGTGSTDTQYF
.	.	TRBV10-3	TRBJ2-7	TGTGCCATCAGTGACCAACAGGGTCGGTACGAGCAGTACTTC	CAISDQQGRYEQYF
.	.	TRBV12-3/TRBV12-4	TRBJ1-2	TGTGCCAGCAGTTCAACTGAGGTCCGGGCCCTCCGTCACTATGGCTACACCTTC	CASSSTEVRALRHYGYTF
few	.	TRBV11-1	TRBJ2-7	TGTGCCAGCAGCCCTGGGTTGCGAAAGTGGGGTGATGAGCAGTACTTC	CASSPGLRKWGDEQYF
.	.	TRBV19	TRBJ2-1	TGTGCCAGTAGTATCCGGACGAGGCAGGGCAATGAGCAGTTCTTC	CASSIRTRQGNEQFF
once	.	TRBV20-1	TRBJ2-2	TGCAGTGCTAGCCTAAACATTGCCGGGGAGCTGTTTTTT	CSASLNIAGELFF
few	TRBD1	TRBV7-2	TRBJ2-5	TGTGCCAGCAGCTTAAGACGCGGGACAGGGGGCAGGGGGTACCAAGAGACCCAGTACTTC	CASSLRRGTGGRGYQETQYF
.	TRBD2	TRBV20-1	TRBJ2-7	TGCAGTGCTAGGACTAGCGAGAAACTACCATCCGAGCAGTACTTC	CSARTSEKLPSEQYF
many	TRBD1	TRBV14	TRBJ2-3	TGTGCCAGCGCTAAGGACAGGGGGACAGATACGCAGTATTTT	CASAKDRGTDTQYF
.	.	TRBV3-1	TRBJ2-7	TGTGCCAGCAGCGCCCGATGGGGCTACAACGAGCAGTACTTC	CASSARWGYNEQYF
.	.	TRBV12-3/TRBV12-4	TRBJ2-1	TGTGCCAGCAGCCTCGCTAAACACAATGAGCAGGTCTTC	CASSLAKHNEQVF
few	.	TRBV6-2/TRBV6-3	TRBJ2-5	TGTGCCAGCAGCCCCACGGGGGCGACCCAGTACTTC	CASSPTGATQYF
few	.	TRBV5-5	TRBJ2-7	TGTGCCAGCAGCTTTGGGCATTGGGACGAGCAGTACTTC	CASSFGHWDEQYF
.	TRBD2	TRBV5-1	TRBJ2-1	TGCGCCAGCAGCGTAGCTAGCGGGAGCGCGAATGAGCAGTTCTTC	CASSVASGSANEQFF
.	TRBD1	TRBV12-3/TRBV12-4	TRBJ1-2	TGTGCCAGCAGTACAGACAGGGGACGGGGCTACACCTTC	CASSTDRGRGYTF
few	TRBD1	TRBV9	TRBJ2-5	TGTGCCAGCAGCCCCCGCGACAGGGAAGGAGAGACCCAGTACTTC	CASSPRDREGETQYF
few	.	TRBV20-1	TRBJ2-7	TGCAGTGCTAGAGCACTTCGTTGGGACCTCAGCGAGCAGTACTTC	CSARALRWDLSEQYF
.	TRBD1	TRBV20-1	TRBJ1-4	TGCAGTGCTAGCTCGGGACAGATTAATGAAAAACTGTTTTTT	CSASSGQINEKLFF
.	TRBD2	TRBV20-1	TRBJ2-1	TGCAGTGCTAGGCGGGACTACGGATACAATGAGCAGTTCTTC	CSARRDYGYNEQFF
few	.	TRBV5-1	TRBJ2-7	TGCGCCAGCAGCTTCGATCTGGACGAGCAGTACTTC	CASSFDLDEQYF
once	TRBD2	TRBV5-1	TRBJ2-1	TGCGCCAGCAGCTGGATAGCGGGAGGGCCGGGTGAGCAGTTCTTC	CASSWIAGGPGEQFF
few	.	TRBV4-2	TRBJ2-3	TGTGCCAGCAGCCAAGACCCCACCTCGGGTCCAGATACGCAGTATTTT	CASSQDPTSGPDTQYF
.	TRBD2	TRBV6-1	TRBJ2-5	TGTGCCAGCATCCCGACCTACTTAGCGGGAGTCGAAGAGACCCAGTACTTC	CASIPTYLAGVEETQYF
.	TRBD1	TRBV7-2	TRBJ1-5	TGTGCCAGCAGCAGGGACAGGGTGGGCAATCAGCCCCAGCATTTT	CASSRDRVGNQPQHF
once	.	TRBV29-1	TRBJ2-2	TGCAGCGTCCGGTCGGGGACCGGGGAGCTGTTTTTT	CSVRSGTGELFF
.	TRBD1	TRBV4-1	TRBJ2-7	TGCGCCAGCAGTACGTACAGGGGTAGCAATCAGCCCCAGTACTTC	CASSTYRGSNQPQYF
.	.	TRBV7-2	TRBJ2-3	TGTGCCAGCAGCTTAGGACTAGGAGCGGGTACAGATACGCAGTATTTT	CASSLGLGAGTDTQYF
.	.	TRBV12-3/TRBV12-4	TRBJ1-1	TGTGCCAGCAGCCTCGGAGTAAGATGGAACACTGAAGCTTTCTTT	CASSLGVRWNTEAFF
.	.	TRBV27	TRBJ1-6	TGTGCCAGCAGTTTAAGGCCTCGGGGTAATTCACCCCTCCACTTT	CASSLRPRGNSPLHF
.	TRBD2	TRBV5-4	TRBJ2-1	TGTGCCGGCAGCACACTAGCGGGGGATTACAATGAGCAGTTCTTC	CAGSTLAGDYNEQFF
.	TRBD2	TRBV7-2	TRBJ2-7	TGTGCCAGTACGGTAGCGGGAGAATACTACGAGCAGTACTTC	CASTVAGEYYEQYF